This TCR beta chain derives from a study of shared clonotypes between healthy human individuals. V was cut by 9 bases and J by 4 bases, with 13 bases left in between. This CDR3 region has 13 residues. From germline, CDR1 is LNHDA and CDR2 SQIVND (reference sequence). In the case of this clone: As yet, its antigen is unknown.

CD8 cells classed as naive were CD45RO-negative and positively selected for CCR7, excluding terminally differentiated effector memory CD45RA+ cells. Sorted-subset replicate PCR reactions contained around 220 ng DNA, corresponding to some 29,000 T cell genomes. Produced via immunoSEQ multiplex PCR; TCRdb's table is partial and in-frame only. The sample has more than 500,000 clones; roughly 95% are singletons. Study-level findings and limits: Clonotypes that were shared across four donors made up around 5% of naive CD4 clonotypes. With few donors, the genetic and exposure-history diversity represented was limited. Non-shared clonotypes displayed generation probabilities falling below those of clonotypes present in all four donors.

The V and J genes are TRBV19 and TRBJ1-5; tentative D call: TRBD1 (6 bases). The sequence derives from a woman aged 25-40 years in good health. Sequencing was performed on naive CD8+ T cells sorted from blood. CDR3 in amino acids: CASGQILNQPQHF. The CDR3 DNA reads as TGTGCCAGCGGACAGATCCTGAATCAGCCCCAGCATTTT.